Detailed here is one T cell receptor beta chain. These data originate in a study of blood T cell repertoires in COVID-19. On the study more broadly: Both acute and convalescent COVID-19 samples were obtained from the United States, Italy and Spain. From T cells, B-cell-depleted T cells, or PBMCs came the material, which was cDNA or gDNA.

With V trimmed by 2 bases and J by 3 bases, 2 bases remained unmatched. The CDR3 consists of 15 residues. Per the germline V gene, CDR1 is KGHSH and CDR2 is LQKENI. The assay was immunoSEQ multiplex PCR, and TCRdb's table has in-frame clones only and misses some. The sample consists of more than 250,000 clones, around 87% of them appearing once. The V and J genes are TRBV18 and TRBJ2-4, with TRBD1 matching over 9 bases. The clonotype comes from a woman aged 18-29 years with acute COVID-19. The material sequenced was PBMCs or T cells enriched from blood (not recorded which). CDR3 in DNA: TGTGCCAGCTCACCATGGACAGGGGACAAAAACATTCAGTACTTC. This translates into CASSPWTGDKNIQYF.